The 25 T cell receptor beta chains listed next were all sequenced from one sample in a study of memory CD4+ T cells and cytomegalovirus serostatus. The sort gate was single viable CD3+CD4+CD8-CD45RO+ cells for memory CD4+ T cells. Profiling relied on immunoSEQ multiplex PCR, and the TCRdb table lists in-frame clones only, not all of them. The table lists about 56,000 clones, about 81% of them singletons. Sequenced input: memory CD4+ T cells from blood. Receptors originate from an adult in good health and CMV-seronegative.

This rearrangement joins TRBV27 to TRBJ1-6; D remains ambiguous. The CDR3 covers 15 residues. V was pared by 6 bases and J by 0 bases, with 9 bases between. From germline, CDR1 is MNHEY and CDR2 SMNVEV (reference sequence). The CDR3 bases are TGTGCCAGCAGGGTGGGGAGCTCCTATAATTCACCCCTCCACTTT. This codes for CASRVGSSYNSPLHF.

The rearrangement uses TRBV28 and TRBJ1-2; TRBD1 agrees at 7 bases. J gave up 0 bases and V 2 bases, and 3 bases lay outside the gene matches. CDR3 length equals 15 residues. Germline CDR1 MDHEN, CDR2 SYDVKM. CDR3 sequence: CASSLRQGANYGYTF. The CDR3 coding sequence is TGTGCCAGCAGTTTAAGGCAGGGGGCTAACTATGGCTACACCTTC.

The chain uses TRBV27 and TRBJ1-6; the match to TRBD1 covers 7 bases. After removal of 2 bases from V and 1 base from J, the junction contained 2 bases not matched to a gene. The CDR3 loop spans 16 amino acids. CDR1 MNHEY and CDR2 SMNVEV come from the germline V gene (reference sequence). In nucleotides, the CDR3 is TGTGCCAGCAGTTTAAAGGGACAGTCCTATAATTCACCCCTCCACTTT. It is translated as CASSLKGQSYNSPLHF.

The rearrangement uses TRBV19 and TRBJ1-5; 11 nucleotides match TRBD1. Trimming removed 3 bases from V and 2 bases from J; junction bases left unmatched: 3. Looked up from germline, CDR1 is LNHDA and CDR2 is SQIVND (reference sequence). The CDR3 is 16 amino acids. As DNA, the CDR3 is TGTGCCAGTAGTATGGGACAGGGGGGGGGCAATCAGCCCCAGCATTTT. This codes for CASSMGQGGGNQPQHF.

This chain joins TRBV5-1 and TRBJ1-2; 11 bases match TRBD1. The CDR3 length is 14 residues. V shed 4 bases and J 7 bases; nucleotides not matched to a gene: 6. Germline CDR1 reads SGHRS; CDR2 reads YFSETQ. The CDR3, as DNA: TGCGCCAGCAGCGAGGGACAGGGGGGAGGTGGCTACACCTTC. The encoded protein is CASSEGQGGGGYTF.

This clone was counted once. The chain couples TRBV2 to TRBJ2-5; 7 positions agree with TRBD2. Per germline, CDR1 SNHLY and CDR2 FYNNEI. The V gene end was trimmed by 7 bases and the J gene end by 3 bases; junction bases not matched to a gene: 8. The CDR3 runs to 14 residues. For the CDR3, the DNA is TGTGCCAGCACTTTGACTAGCACGAAAGAGACCCAGTACTTC. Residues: CASTLTSTKETQYF.

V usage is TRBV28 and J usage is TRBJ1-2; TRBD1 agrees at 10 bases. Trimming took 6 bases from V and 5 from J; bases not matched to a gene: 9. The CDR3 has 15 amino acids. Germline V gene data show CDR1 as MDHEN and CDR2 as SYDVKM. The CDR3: CASSRPGTGDYGYTF. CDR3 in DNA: TGTGCCAGCAGCCGACCCGGGACAGGGGATTATGGCTACACCTTC.

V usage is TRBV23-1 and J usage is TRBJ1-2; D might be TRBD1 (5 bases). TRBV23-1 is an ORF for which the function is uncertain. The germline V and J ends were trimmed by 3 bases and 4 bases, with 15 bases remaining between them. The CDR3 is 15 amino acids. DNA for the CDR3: TGCGCCAGCAGTCAGGGGGTGCCGTGGGGCTATGGCTACACCTTC. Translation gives CASSQGVPWGYGYTF.

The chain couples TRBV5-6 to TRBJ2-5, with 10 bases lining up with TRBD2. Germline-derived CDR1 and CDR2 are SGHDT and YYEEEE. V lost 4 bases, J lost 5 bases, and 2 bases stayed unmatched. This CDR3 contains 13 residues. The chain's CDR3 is CASSPSGGETQYF. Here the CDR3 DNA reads TGTGCCAGCAGCCCTAGCGGGGGTGAGACCCAGTACTTC.

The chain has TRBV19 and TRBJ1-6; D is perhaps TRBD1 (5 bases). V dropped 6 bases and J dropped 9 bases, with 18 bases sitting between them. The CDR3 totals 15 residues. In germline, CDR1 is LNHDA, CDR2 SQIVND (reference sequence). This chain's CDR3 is CASSRGSIDSSPLHF. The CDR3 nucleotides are TGTGCCAGTAGCCGGGGCTCGATCGATAGTTCACCCCTCCACTTT.

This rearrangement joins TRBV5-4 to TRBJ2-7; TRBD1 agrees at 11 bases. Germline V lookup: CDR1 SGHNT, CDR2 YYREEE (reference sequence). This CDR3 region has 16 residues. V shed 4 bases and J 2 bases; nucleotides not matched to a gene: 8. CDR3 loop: CASSPPPGQGAYEQYF. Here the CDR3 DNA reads TGTGCCAGCAGCCCACCTCCGGGACAGGGGGCCTACGAGCAGTACTTC.

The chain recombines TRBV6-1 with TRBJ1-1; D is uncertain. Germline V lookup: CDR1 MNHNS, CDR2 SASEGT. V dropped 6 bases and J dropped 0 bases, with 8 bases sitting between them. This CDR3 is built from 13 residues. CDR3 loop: CASSWNMNTEAFF. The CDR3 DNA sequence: TGTGCCAGCAGCTGGAACATGAACACTGAAGCTTTCTTT.

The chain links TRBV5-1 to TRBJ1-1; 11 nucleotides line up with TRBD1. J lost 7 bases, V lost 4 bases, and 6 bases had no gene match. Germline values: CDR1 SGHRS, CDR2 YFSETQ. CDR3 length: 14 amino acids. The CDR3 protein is CASSVRDRGSEAFF. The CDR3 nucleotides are TGCGCCAGCAGCGTACGGGACAGGGGGAGTGAAGCTTTCTTT.

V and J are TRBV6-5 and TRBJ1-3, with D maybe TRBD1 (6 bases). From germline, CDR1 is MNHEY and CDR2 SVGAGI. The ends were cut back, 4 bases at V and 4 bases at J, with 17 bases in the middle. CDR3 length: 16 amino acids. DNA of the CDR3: TGTGCCAGCAGTTCCTACAGGGCCATGGGGGGAAACACCATATATTTT. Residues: CASSSYRAMGGNTIYF.

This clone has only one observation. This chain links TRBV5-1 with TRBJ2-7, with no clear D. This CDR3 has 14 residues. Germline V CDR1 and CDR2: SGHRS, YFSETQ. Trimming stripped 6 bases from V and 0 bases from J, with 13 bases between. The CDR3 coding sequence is TGCGCCAGCACCAGAAGGTCTGACTCCTACGAGCAGTACTTC. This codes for CASTRRSDSYEQYF.

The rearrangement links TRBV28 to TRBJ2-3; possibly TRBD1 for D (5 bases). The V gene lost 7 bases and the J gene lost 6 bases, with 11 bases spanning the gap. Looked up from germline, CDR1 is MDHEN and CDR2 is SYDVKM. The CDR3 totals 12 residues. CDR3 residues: CASTSGRDTQYF. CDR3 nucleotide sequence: TGTGCCAGCACCTCAGGGCGTGATACGCAGTATTTT. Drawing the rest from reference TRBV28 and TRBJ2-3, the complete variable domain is DVKVTQSSRYLVKRTGEKVFLECVQDMDHENMFWYRQDPGLGLRLIYFSYDVKMKEKGDIPEGYSVSREKKERFSLILESASTNQTSMYLCASTSGRDTQYFGPGTRLTVL.

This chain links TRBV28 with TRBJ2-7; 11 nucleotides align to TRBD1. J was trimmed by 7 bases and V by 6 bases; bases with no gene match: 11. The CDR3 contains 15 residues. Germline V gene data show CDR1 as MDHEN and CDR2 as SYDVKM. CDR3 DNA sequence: TGTGCCAGCAGCCCTCGGACAGGGGGCTTGAGAGAGCAGTACTTC. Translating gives CASSPRTGGLREQYF.

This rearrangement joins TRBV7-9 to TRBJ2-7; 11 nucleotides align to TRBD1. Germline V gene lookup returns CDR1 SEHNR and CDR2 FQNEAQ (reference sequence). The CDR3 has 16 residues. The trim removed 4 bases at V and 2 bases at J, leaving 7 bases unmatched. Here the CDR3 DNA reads TGTGCCAGCAGCTCGCCGCCGGGACAGGGGGCCTACGAGCAGTACTTC. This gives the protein CASSSPPGQGAYEQYF.

CDR3 in amino acids: CASSLHRGNEKLFF. For the CDR3, the DNA is TGTGCCAGCAGCCTTCACAGGGGGAATGAAAAACTGTTTTTT. This rearrangement joins TRBV4-2 to TRBJ1-4; TRBD1 matches 8 bases. Germline trimming cut 4 bases from V and 5 bases from J; bases unmatched to any gene: 3. There are 14 residues in the CDR3. CDR1 LGHNA and CDR2 YNFKEQ come from the germline V gene.

The CDR3 loop reads CASSRVLEGGYTF. CDR3 coding DNA: TGTGCCAGCAGCCGGGTTCTCGAGGGTGGCTACACCTTC. V is TRBV11-2 and J is TRBJ1-2; D call uncertain. V was clipped by 5 bases and J by 7 bases, with 14 bases between them. Germline-derived CDR1 and CDR2 are SGHAT and FQNNGV. The CDR3 spans 13 residues.

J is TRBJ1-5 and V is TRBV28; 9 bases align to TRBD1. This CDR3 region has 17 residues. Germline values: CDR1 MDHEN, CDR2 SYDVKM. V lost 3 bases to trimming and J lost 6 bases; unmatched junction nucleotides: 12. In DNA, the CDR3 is TGTGCCAGCAGTTTTATCTACGGACAGGGGATGGGTCAGCCCCAGCATTTT. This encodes CASSFIYGQGMGQPQHF.

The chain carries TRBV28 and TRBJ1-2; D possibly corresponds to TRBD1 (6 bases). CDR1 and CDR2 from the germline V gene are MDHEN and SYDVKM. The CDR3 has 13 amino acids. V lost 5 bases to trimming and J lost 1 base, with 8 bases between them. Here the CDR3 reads CASSLGHNYGYTF. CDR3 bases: TGTGCCAGCAGTCTGGGACATAACTATGGCTACACCTTC.

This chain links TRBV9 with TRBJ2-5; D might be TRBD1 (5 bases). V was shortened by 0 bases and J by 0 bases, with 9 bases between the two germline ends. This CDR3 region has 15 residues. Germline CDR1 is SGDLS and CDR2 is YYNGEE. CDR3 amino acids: CASSVGVRDQETQYF. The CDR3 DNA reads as TGTGCCAGCAGCGTAGGGGTCAGGGACCAAGAGACCCAGTACTTC.

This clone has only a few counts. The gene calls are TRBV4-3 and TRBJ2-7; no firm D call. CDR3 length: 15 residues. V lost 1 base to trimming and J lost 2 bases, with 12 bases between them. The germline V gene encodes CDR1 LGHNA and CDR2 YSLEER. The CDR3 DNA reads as TGCGCCAGCAGCCAAGCTGGGCTGGGCGCCTACGAGCAGTACTTC. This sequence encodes CASSQAGLGAYEQYF.

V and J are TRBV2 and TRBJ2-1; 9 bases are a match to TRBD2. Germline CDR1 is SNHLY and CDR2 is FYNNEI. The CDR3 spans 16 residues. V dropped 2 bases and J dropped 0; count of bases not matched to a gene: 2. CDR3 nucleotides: TGTGCCAGCAGTGAACAGCGGGGGGACTCCTACAATGAGCAGTTCTTC. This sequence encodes CASSEQRGDSYNEQFF.